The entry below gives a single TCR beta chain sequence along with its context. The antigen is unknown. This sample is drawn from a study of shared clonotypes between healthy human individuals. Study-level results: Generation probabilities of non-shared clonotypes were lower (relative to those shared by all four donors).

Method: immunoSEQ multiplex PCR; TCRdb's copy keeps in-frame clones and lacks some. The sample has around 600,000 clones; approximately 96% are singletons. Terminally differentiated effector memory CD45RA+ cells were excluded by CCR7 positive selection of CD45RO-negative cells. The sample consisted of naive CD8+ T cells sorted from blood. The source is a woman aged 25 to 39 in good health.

The CDR3 DNA is TGTGCCAGCAATGGGGTCCAAGAGACCCAGTACTTC. This gives the protein CASNGVQETQYF. This chain joins TRBV28 and TRBJ2-5, with D uncertain. Trimming removed 7 bases from V and 1 base from J, with 7 bases in between. Germline V gene data show CDR1 as MDHEN and CDR2 as SYDVKM. The CDR3 is made up of 12 amino acids.